These 18 T cell receptor beta chains were sequenced from one sample in a study of CD8+CD57+ T cells in acquired aplastic anemia. Individuals selected for sequencing had exhibited CD8+CD57+ cell expansion on flow cytometry. Genomic DNA served as template for TCR beta VDJ and CDR3 profiling. Each CDR3 protein gets one entry after TCRdb re-called the reads with MiXCR. The table includes around 150,000 distinct CDR3 sequences, 45% to 55% detected once. Source material: sorted CD4+, CD8+, or CD8+CD57+ T cells (not recorded which) from PBMCs. The receptor set was obtained from a human donor with aplastic anemia.

This clonotype was counted a few times. The rearrangement joins TRBV3-1 to TRBJ1-3; D is ambiguous. Germline CDR1 LGHDT, CDR2 YNNKEL (reference sequence). The germline V and J ends were trimmed by 3 bases and 2 bases, with 11 bases remaining between them. The CDR3 loop spans 15 amino acids. DNA for the CDR3: TGTGCCAGCAGCCATGAGGGCCAAGCTGGAAACACCATATATTTT. Translating gives CASSHEGQAGNTIYF.

The chain combines TRBV10-3 with TRBJ2-5, with D unresolved. The germline gives CDR1 ENHRY, CDR2 SYGVKD. Trimming took 2 bases from V and 1 from J, leaving 14 bases between them. The CDR3 consists of 16 residues. This CDR3 is CAISEPSLGFQETQYF. The DNA for the CDR3 is TGTGCCATCAGTGAGCCGAGTTTAGGCTTCCAAGAGACCCAGTACTTC.

Remarks on this clonotype: A junction boundary mismatches the germline segment, possibly from a read error. The chain couples TRBV7-7 to TRBJ2-7, with a possible D match to TRBD1 (5 bases). Germline V gene lookup returns CDR1 SSHAT and CDR2 FNYEAQ (reference sequence). This CDR3 contains 13 residues. As DNA, the CDR3 is TGTGCTAGCAGCTTATTCCAGGGCCACGAGCAGTACTTC. Encoded protein: CASSLFQGHEQYF.

The chain joins TRBV2 to TRBJ1-4; 10 bases fit TRBD1. Germline lookup yields CDR1 SNHLY and CDR2 FYNNEI. The V gene end was trimmed by 10 bases and the J gene end by 5 bases; junction bases not matched to a gene: 7. This CDR3 has 14 residues. CDR3 in DNA: TGTGCCATACTCCCGGGACAGGGGAATGAAAAACTGTTTTTT. The encoded protein is CAILPGQGNEKLFF.

This clonotype was seen a few times. A much more abundant neighbour one base away suggests this may be a read error. The V and J genes are TRBV7-2 and TRBJ2-1; 8 nucleotides match TRBD1. The J segment lost 15 bases and the V segment lost 2 bases, leaving 9 bases of the junction unmatched. The CDR3 runs to 13 residues. The germline gives CDR1 SGHTA, CDR2 FQGNSA. This chain's CDR3 is CASSLIVTGEPFF. The DNA for the CDR3 is TGTGCCAGCAGCTTAATTGTGACAGGGGAACCGTTCTTC.

This clonotype was counted at least ten times. J is TRBJ2-7 and V is TRBV30; D gene ambiguous. CDR3 length equals 13 residues. V lost 0 bases and J lost 1, with 7 bases in between. Germline V CDR1 and CDR2: GTSNPN, SVGIG (reference sequence). CDR3 bases: TGTGCCTGGAGTGTAAAGGCTTCCTACGAGCAGTACTTC. This translates into CAWSVKASYEQYF.

This clonotype has a count of ten or more. The V call is TRBV13, the J call TRBJ2-1; 8 bases fit TRBD1. Germline-derived CDR1 and CDR2 are PRHDT and FYEKMQ (reference sequence). This CDR3 is 16 amino acids long. With 4 bases clipped from V and 5 bases from J, the junction kept 10 bases outside the gene matches. The CDR3 nucleotides are TGTGCCAGCAGCTCCCACGGACAGGGTGGGAACAATGAGCAGTTCTTC. Translation gives CASSSHGQGGNNEQFF.

This chain links TRBV7-9 with TRBJ2-1; D remains ambiguous. The CDR3 totals 10 residues. Germline lookup yields CDR1 SEHNR and CDR2 FQNEAQ (reference sequence). V gave up 8 bases and J gave up 12 bases, with 11 bases separating them. The CDR3 bases are TGTGCCAGCGGTACCGGTTTGCAGTTCTTC. It is translated as CASGTGLQFF.

The chain couples TRBV27 to TRBJ1-6; the D is unclear. Germline CDR1 MNHEY, CDR2 SMNVEV (reference sequence). The V end lost 7 bases, the J end lost 1 base, and 17 bases lay between the germline ends. This CDR3 has 17 residues. The CDR3 reads CASTRIGVGSYNSPLHF. Here the CDR3 DNA reads TGTGCCAGCACACGGATCGGGGTGGGGTCCTATAATTCACCCCTCCACTTT.

In its sample, this clonotype was seen once. This chain uses TRBV29-1 with TRBJ1-2, with D maybe TRBD1 (6 bases). There are 14 residues in the CDR3. CDR1 is SQVTM and CDR2 is ANQGSEA in the germline V gene. The ends were cut back, 6 bases at V and 6 bases at J, with 20 bases in the middle. The CDR3 protein is CSVATGTIGNGYTF. Written as DNA, the CDR3 is TGCAGCGTCGCCACCGGGACAATAGGGAATGGCTACACCTTC.

This chain uses TRBV30 with TRBJ2-3; the match to TRBD1 covers 9 bases. CDR3 length: 15 amino acids. With 3 bases clipped from V and 6 bases from J, the junction kept 10 bases outside the gene matches. In germline, CDR1 is GTSNPN, CDR2 SVGIG (reference sequence). The CDR3 DNA follows: TGTGCCTGGAGCCCCGGGGACAGGGTAGATGATACGCAGTATTTT. It encodes CAWSPGDRVDDTQYF.

This clonotype was counted many times. The chain has TRBV4-1 and TRBJ2-7, with 10 bases lining up with TRBD2. The CDR3 runs 14 residues. Trimming cost V 0 bases and J 12 bases; bases outside gene matches: 8. From germline, CDR1 is MGHRA and CDR2 YSYEKL. CDR3 nucleotides: TGCGCCAGCAGCCAAGATCTCCCGGCTAGCGGGAGGTACTTC. This codes for CASSQDLPASGRYF.

V and J are TRBV3-1 and TRBJ1-2, with a tentative D call TRBD1 (6 bases). The CDR3 extends over 14 amino acids. Trimming left V 3 bases short and J 5 bases short, with 13 bases between. The germline V gene encodes CDR1 LGHDT and CDR2 YNNKEL (reference sequence). The CDR3 bases are TGTGCCAGCAGCCAGTCCGGGACATCTTATGGCTACACCTTC. Protein: CASSQSGTSYGYTF.

This chain links TRBV7-3 with TRBJ1-6; D not resolved. V lost 3 bases and J 7 bases, leaving 4 bases between the germline ends. This CDR3 contains 12 residues. CDR1 is SGHTA and CDR2 is FQGTGA in the germline V gene. The CDR3 here is CASSFLNSPLHF. In DNA, the CDR3 is TGTGCCAGCAGCTTTCTGAATTCACCCCTCCACTTT.

The rearrangement links TRBV6-1 to TRBJ2-1, with D unresolved. Germline V lookup: CDR1 MNHNS, CDR2 SASEGT. Trimming stripped 6 bases from V and 5 bases from J, with 5 bases between. The CDR3 is 11 amino acids. CDR3 amino acids: CASRRNNEQFF. The CDR3 DNA reads TGTGCCAGCAGAAGGAACAATGAGCAGTTCTTC.

As concerns this clonotype: Because it lacks the conserved phenylalanine or tryptophan at the end, this CDR3 is likely a read error. The chain combines TRBV19 with TRBJ2-7; the D gene is possibly TRBD2 (6 bases). The V end lost 9 bases, the J end lost 8 bases, and 17 bases lay between the germline ends. Germline CDR1 LNHDA, CDR2 SQIVND (reference sequence). This CDR3 comprises 12 residues. The chain's CDR3 is CASKSRGNQQYS. For the CDR3, the DNA is TGTGCCAGCAAATCCCGGGGGAACCAGCAGTACTCC.

This clonotype showed up many times. The V and J genes are TRBV5-6 and TRBJ2-7; TRBD2 might be the D (7 bases). The length of the CDR3 is 15 residues. Germline CDR1 SGHDT, CDR2 YYEEEE. Trimming pared 4 bases from V and 0 bases from J, leaving 14 bases between. The chain's CDR3 is CASSGGRGSSYEQYF. Written as DNA, the CDR3 is TGTGCCAGCAGCGGGGGGCGGGGGAGCTCCTACGAGCAGTACTTC.

About this clonotype: This may stem from a read error, because a much larger clone lies one nucleotide away. Because the CDR3 is missing its conserved closing phenylalanine or tryptophan, this is likely a read error. J is TRBJ2-5 and V is TRBV4-1; 10 nucleotides line up with TRBD2. The germline gives CDR1 MGHRA, CDR2 YSYEKL. The length of the CDR3 is 16 residues. In nucleotides, the CDR3 is TGTGCCAGCAGCTTTAGCGGGAGGACGTACCAAGAGACCCAGTACCTC. It specifies CASSFSGRTYQETQYL.